The 30 T cell receptor beta chains below come from one sample, sequenced in a study of blood T cell repertoires in COVID-19. Assay used: immunoSEQ multiplex PCR; TCRdb lists only in-frame clones, some missing. The sample includes 150,000 or so clones, around 79% of them seen just once. Sequences were obtained from peripheral blood. The receptors were sampled from a woman in her seventies with COVID-19, enrolled during active disease.

CDR3 amino acids: CAWNGAGELFF. The CDR3 nucleotides read TGTGCCTGGAATGGAGCCGGGGAGCTGTTTTTT. The chain is built from TRBV30 and TRBJ2-2; D unresolved. The CDR3 covers 11 residues. Trimming took 4 bases from V and 6 from J, leaving 6 bases between them. Germline loops: CDR1 GTSNPN, CDR2 SVGIG (reference sequence).

This clone was picked up a small number of times. The genes are TRBV9 and TRBJ2-2; the D is unclear. CDR1 and CDR2 from the germline V gene are SGDLS and YYNGEE. The CDR3 length is 13 residues. Trimming pared 4 bases from V and 5 bases from J, leaving 9 bases between. The CDR3 region has the DNA TGTGCCAGCAGCCCTATCTTAACCGGGGAGCTGTTTTTT. Translating it yields CASSPILTGELFF.

V is TRBV4-2 and J is TRBJ2-5; 8 nucleotides agree with TRBD2. The ends lost 4 bases at V and 2 bases at J; junction bases unmatched: 12. The germline V gene encodes CDR1 LGHNA and CDR2 YNFKEQ. This CDR3 spans 17 amino acids. Here the CDR3 DNA reads TGTGCCAGCAGCCCCGGGGGGGCTAGCGCACAGCAAGAGACCCAGTACTTC. Translation: CASSPGGASAQQETQYF.

The rearrangement joins TRBV5-1 to TRBJ2-7, with 10 bases identical to TRBD1. Germline V gives CDR1 SGHRS, CDR2 YFSETQ. Trimming at V came to 4 bases and at J to 0 bases, leaving 7 bases not matched to a gene. This CDR3 region has 16 residues. CDR3 residues: CASSPGQGPLSYEQYF. The CDR3 nucleotides are TGCGCCAGCAGCCCGGGACAGGGGCCACTCTCCTACGAGCAGTACTTC. Filled out from reference TRBV5-1 and TRBJ2-7, the complete variable domain reads KAGVTQTPRYLIKTRGQQVTLSCSPISGHRSVSWYQQTPGQGLQFLFEYFSETQRNKGNFPGRFSGRQFSNSRSEMNVSTLELGDSALYLCASSPGQGPLSYEQYFGPGTRLTVT.

V and J are TRBV2 and TRBJ2-1, with 9 bases that match TRBD2. CDR1 is SNHLY, CDR2 FYNNEI, per germline. The V and J ends lost 6 bases and 4 bases, in that order; junction bases with no gene match: 7. CDR3 length: 15 residues. CDR3 sequence: CASRTRTSAYNEQFF. The CDR3 DNA sequence: TGTGCCAGCAGGACGAGGACTAGCGCGTACAATGAGCAGTTCTTC. The complete variable domain, with remaining parts taken from reference TRBV2 and TRBJ2-1, reads EPEVTQTPSHQVTQMGQEVILRCVPISNHLYFYWYRQILGQKVEFLVSFYNNEISEKSEIFDDQFSVERPDGSNFTLKIRSTKLEDSAMYFCASRTRTSAYNEQFFGPGTRLTVL.

The chain recombines TRBV7-7 with TRBJ2-2; TRBD1 agrees at 10 bases. Germline V lookup: CDR1 SSHAT, CDR2 FNYEAQ (reference sequence). J lost 5 bases, V lost 0 bases, and 0 bases had no gene match. This CDR3 region has 15 residues. The chain's CDR3 is CASSLAGQGTGELFF. CDR3 bases: TGTGCCAGCAGCTTAGCGGGACAGGGGACCGGGGAGCTGTTTTTT.

This rearrangement joins TRBV6-5 to TRBJ1-5, with D perhaps TRBD1 (6 bases). The CDR3 runs 14 residues. With 7 bases removed from V and 4 bases from J, the gap between germline ends came to 14 bases. Germline V CDR1 and CDR2: MNHEY, SVGAGI. The CDR3: CASTPTGGNQPQHF. In nucleotides, the CDR3 is TGTGCCAGCACCCCGACAGGTGGGAATCAGCCCCAGCATTTT.

The CDR3 coding sequence is TGTGCCATCAGTGAGACAGGGACAATTTCACCCCTCCACTTT. Translation: CAISETGTISPLHF. The chain joins TRBV10-3 to TRBJ1-6, with D perhaps TRBD1 (6 bases). This CDR3 has 14 amino acids. Germline V lookup: CDR1 ENHRY, CDR2 SYGVKD. The V end was cut by 2 bases, the J end by 9 bases, with 11 bases between.

V and J are TRBV6-5 and TRBJ2-1, with 7 bases identical to TRBD1. CDR1 and CDR2 (germline): MNHEY, SVGAGI. This CDR3 has 13 residues. The J segment lost 8 bases and the V segment lost 7 bases, leaving 8 bases of the junction unmatched. CDR3 region: CASTRQGSDEQFF. CDR3 in DNA: TGTGCCAGCACGAGACAGGGTTCGGATGAGCAGTTCTTC.

The chain has TRBV7-2 and TRBJ1-2; D remains ambiguous. CDR3 length: 13 residues. Germline CDR1 and CDR2: SGHTA and FQGNSA. Trimming removed 4 bases at V and 4 bases at J, with 10 bases between. CDR3 nucleotide sequence: TGTGCCAGCAGCTCGAAGGGAGGCTATGGCTACACCTTC. Its translation is CASSSKGGYGYTF. The whole variable domain, remainder taken from reference TRBV7-2 and TRBJ1-2, is GAGVSQSPSNKVTEKGKDVELRCDPISGHTALYWYRQSLGQGLEFLIYFQGNSAPDKSGLPSDRFSAERTGGSVSTLTIQRTQQEDSAVYLCASSSKGGYGYTFGSGTRLTVV.

This clone was observed once. The chain is built from TRBV27 and TRBJ2-5, with D possibly matching TRBD1 (6 bases). The CDR3 is made up of 13 amino acids. The germline CDR1 and CDR2 sequences are MNHEY and SMNVEV (reference sequence). Trimming took 8 bases from V and 3 from J, leaving 13 bases between them. This CDR3 is CASRLRQEETQYF. The CDR3, as DNA: TGTGCCAGCCGTCTCCGACAGGAAGAGACCCAGTACTTC.

The gene calls are TRBV27 and TRBJ1-1; TRBD1 might be the D (6 bases). Trimming shortened V by 6 bases and J by 1 base, and 9 bases separated the two germline ends. Germline V gives CDR1 MNHEY, CDR2 SMNVEV (reference sequence). The CDR3 covers 13 residues. CDR3 loop: CASRVDRNTEAFF. CDR3 coding DNA: TGTGCCAGCAGGGTGGACAGGAACACTGAAGCTTTCTTT.

The CDR3 protein is CARGTFSGNTIYF. CDR3 nucleotide sequence: TGTGCCAGAGGGACATTCTCTGGAAACACCATATATTTT. The chain employs TRBV5-3 and TRBJ1-3, with a tentative D call TRBD1 (6 bases). TRBV5-3 is reported as an ORF; its role is uncertain. V lost 7 bases to trimming and J lost 0 bases, with 8 bases between them. The CDR3 extends over 13 amino acids.

The CDR3 nucleotides read TGCGCCAGCAGCCAAGAGTTCGGGGGGAGGGAGACCCAGTACTTC. Encoded protein: CASSQEFGGRETQYF. The V call is TRBV4-3, the J call TRBJ2-5; TRBD2 matches at 7 bases. With V trimmed by 0 bases and J by 5 bases, 6 bases remained unmatched. Looked up from germline, CDR1 is LGHNA and CDR2 is YSLEER. The CDR3 loop spans 15 amino acids.

The chain carries TRBV14 and TRBJ1-4; 8 bases align to TRBD1. The CDR3 totals 15 residues. CDR1 and CDR2 from the germline V gene are SGHDN and FVKESK. J was trimmed by 2 bases and V by 4 bases; bases with no gene match: 3. The CDR3 sequence is CASSPRQGTNEKLFF. The CDR3 DNA sequence: TGTGCCAGCAGCCCCCGACAGGGGACTAATGAAAAACTGTTTTTT.

The count of this clone is one. CDR3: CASSLGPGQGAYEQYF. CDR3 in DNA: TGTGCCAGCAGCTTGGGCCCGGGACAGGGGGCCTACGAGCAGTACTTC. The V gene is TRBV5-4, the J gene TRBJ2-7, with 11 positions matching TRBD1. The CDR3 is 16 residues long. CDR1 and CDR2 (germline): SGHNT, YYREEE (reference sequence). V lost 0 bases to trimming and J lost 2 bases; unmatched junction nucleotides: 4.

The chain links TRBV5-5 to TRBJ1-5; D ambiguous. Germline V gene data show CDR1 as SGHKS and CDR2 as YYEKEE (reference sequence). V was shortened by 0 bases and J by 5 bases, with 6 bases between the two germline ends. There are 13 residues in the CDR3. The CDR3 bases are TGTGCCAGCAGCTTGGGCCGGGATCAGCCCCAGCATTTT. It encodes CASSLGRDQPQHF.

This clone was observed a handful of times. The J gene is TRBJ1-3, the V gene TRBV5-1; 8 bases fit TRBD1. V lost 4 bases, J lost 4 bases, and 4 bases stayed unmatched. Germline assignment: CDR1 SGHRS and CDR2 YFSETQ. The CDR3 extends over 14 amino acids. The CDR3 region is CASSMTGDGNTIYF. CDR3 nucleotide sequence: TGCGCCAGCAGCATGACAGGGGACGGAAACACCATATATTTT.

The chain combines TRBV28 with TRBJ2-3; 12 nucleotides match TRBD1. The CDR3 sequence is 17 residues long. The germline V gene encodes CDR1 MDHEN and CDR2 SYDVKM. The V and J ends lost 5 bases and 4 bases, in that order; junction bases with no gene match: 10. CDR3 in amino acids: CASSAGGWDRGPDTQYF. The CDR3 DNA is TGTGCCAGCAGTGCCGGTGGTTGGGACAGGGGGCCAGATACGCAGTATTTT.

The chain employs TRBV7-2 and TRBJ1-3, with unresolved D. Trimming stripped 4 bases from V and 0 bases from J, with 10 bases between. The CDR3 contains 15 residues. Germline V gene data show CDR1 as SGHTA and CDR2 as FQGNSA. The CDR3 DNA sequence: TGTGCCAGCAGCTCTCAACAGTTCTCTGGAAACACCATATATTTT. This sequence encodes CASSSQQFSGNTIYF.

The rearrangement links TRBV30 to TRBJ2-2; 8 bases line up with TRBD2. V shed 3 bases, J shed 6 bases, and the junction held 6 bases outside the gene matches. Germline CDR1 and CDR2: GTSNPN and SVGIG (reference sequence). There are 14 residues in the CDR3. CDR3 sequence: CAWRSSGGPGELFF. The DNA of the CDR3 is TGTGCCTGGAGATCCAGCGGGGGTCCCGGGGAGCTGTTTTTT.

The CDR3 here is CASSLGSVNYGYTF. CDR3 sequence (DNA): TGTGCCAGCAGCTTAGGCTCGGTAAACTATGGCTACACCTTC. The chain has TRBV7-2 and TRBJ1-2, with no clear D. The CDR3 spans 14 residues. Germline-derived CDR1 and CDR2 are SGHTA and FQGNSA. The V end was cut by 1 base, the J end by 2 bases, with 8 bases between.

This clone appeared a few times. This chain links TRBV11-2 with TRBJ2-5, with 7 nucleotides matching TRBD1. Germline CDR1 SGHAT, CDR2 FQNNGV. The ends lost 6 bases at V and 7 bases at J; junction bases unmatched: 17. The CDR3 is 16 amino acids. CDR3: CASSGLGGRGTRTQYF. Here the CDR3 DNA reads TGTGCCAGCAGTGGTTTAGGGGGCAGGGGTACGCGGACCCAGTACTTC. The variable domain in full, completed from reference TRBV11-2 and TRBJ2-5, reads EAGVAQSPRYKIIEKRQSVAFWCNPISGHATLYWYQQILGQGPKLLIQFQNNGVVDDSQLPKDRFSAERLKGVDSTLKIQPAKLEDSAVYLCASSGLGGRGTRTQYFGPGTRLLVL.

The V gene is TRBV12-3 or TRBV12-4, the J gene TRBJ2-7; TRBD1 is a possible D gene (5 bases). Trimming took off 6 bases at V and 0 bases at J, with 9 bases between the two ends. CDR3 length equals 13 residues. CDR3 residues: CASRGRASYEQYF. CDR3 sequence (DNA): TGTGCCAGCAGGGGCAGGGCCTCCTACGAGCAGTACTTC.

The J gene is TRBJ2-2, the V gene TRBV5-1, with 7 bases lining up with TRBD2. The CDR3 length is 16 residues. The ends lost 6 bases at V and 0 bases at J; junction bases unmatched: 8. The germline V gene encodes CDR1 SGHRS and CDR2 YFSETQ. In nucleotides, the CDR3 is TGCGCCAGCACACTTCCGGGACTATCGAACACCGGGGAGCTGTTTTTT. It specifies CASTLPGLSNTGELFF.

This clone was picked up one time. CDR3 loop: CASSSRGQGTEAFF. Written as DNA, the CDR3 is TGTGCCAGCAGCTCCAGGGGGCAGGGGACTGAAGCTTTCTTT. The V and J genes are TRBV7-2 and TRBJ1-1, with 8 bases lining up with TRBD1. The CDR3 spans 14 residues. J gave up 5 bases and V 4 bases, and 6 bases lay outside the gene matches. CDR1 SGHTA and CDR2 FQGNSA come from the germline V gene.

J is TRBJ2-7 and V is TRBV4-2, with TRBD1 matching over 10 bases. V trimming: 0 bases; J trimming: 4 bases; junction bases outside the gene matches: 0. This CDR3 has 14 residues. Germline CDR1 and CDR2: LGHNA and YNFKEQ. The chain's CDR3 is CASSQEGQGYEQYF. CDR3 coding DNA: TGTGCCAGCAGCCAAGAGGGACAGGGGTACGAGCAGTACTTC.

The rearrangement links TRBV10-2 to TRBJ1-6; D not certain. Germline lookup yields CDR1 WSHSY and CDR2 SAAADI. With 2 bases removed from V and 5 bases from J, the gap between germline ends came to 7 bases. CDR3 size: 14 residues. The CDR3 nucleotides are TGCGCCAGCAGTGAGCGTCAGAATAATTCACCCCTCCACTTT. Protein: CASSERQNNSPLHF.

There are a few counts of this clone. This chain links TRBV4-3 with TRBJ2-5, with D tentatively TRBD1 (5 bases). This CDR3 spans 14 amino acids. Deletions cut 1 base from V and 6 bases from J, with 12 bases between. Looked up from germline, CDR1 is LGHNA and CDR2 is YSLEER. CDR3 coding DNA: TGCGCCAGCAGCCAAGGCAGGGTGGGAAAGACCCAGTACTTC. Protein product: CASSQGRVGKTQYF.

CDR3 nucleotides: TGTGCCAGCAGCGCCAGGGGGTTGTTTTCACCCCTCCACTTT. Protein sequence: CASSARGLFSPLHF. This chain joins TRBV9 and TRBJ1-6; 7 positions match TRBD1. Unmatched junction bases numbered 6, after V lost 3 bases and J lost 9 bases. The CDR3 contains 14 residues. CDR1 is SGDLS and CDR2 is YYNGEE in the germline V gene.